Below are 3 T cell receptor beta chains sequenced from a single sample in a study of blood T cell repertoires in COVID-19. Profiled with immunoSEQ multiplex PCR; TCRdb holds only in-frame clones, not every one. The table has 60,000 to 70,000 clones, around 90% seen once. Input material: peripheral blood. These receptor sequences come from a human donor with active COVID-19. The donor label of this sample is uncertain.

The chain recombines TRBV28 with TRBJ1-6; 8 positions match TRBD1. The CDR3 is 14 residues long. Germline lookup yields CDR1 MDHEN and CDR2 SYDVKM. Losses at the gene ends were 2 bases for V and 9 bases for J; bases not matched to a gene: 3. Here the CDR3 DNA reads TGTGCCAGCAGTTTAACCCAGGGGGCTTCACCCCTCCACTTT. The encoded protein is CASSLTQGASPLHF.

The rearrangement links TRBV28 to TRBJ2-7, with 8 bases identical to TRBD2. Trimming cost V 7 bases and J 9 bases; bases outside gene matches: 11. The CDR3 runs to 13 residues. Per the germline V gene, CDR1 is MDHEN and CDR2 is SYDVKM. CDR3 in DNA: TGTGCCAGCAACCCCCCTGGACTAGCAGGGCAGTACTTC. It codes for CASNPPGLAGQYF.

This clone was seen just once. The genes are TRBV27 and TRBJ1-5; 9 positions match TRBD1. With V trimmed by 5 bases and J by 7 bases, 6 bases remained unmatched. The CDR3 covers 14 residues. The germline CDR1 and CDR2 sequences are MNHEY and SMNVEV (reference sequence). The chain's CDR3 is CASSAQGAGQPQHF. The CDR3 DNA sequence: TGTGCCAGCAGTGCACAGGGGGCAGGGCAGCCCCAGCATTTT.